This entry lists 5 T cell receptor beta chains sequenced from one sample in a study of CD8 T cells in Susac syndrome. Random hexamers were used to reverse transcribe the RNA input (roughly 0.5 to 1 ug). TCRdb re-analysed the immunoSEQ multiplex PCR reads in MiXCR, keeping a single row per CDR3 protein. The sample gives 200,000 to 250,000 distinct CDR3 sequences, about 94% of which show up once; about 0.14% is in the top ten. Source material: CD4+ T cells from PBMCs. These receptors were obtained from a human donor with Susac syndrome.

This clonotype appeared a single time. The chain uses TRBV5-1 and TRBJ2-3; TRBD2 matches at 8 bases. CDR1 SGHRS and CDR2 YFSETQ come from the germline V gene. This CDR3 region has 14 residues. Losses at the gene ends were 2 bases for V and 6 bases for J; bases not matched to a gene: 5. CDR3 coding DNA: TGCGCCAGCAGCTTCGGGGGGGCCGCGGATACGCAGTATTTT. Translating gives CASSFGGAADTQYF.

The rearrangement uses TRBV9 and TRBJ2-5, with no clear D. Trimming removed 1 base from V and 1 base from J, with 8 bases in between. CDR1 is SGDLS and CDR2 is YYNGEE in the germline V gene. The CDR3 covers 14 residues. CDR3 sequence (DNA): TGTGCCAGCAGCGTACGGCCAGGCCAAGAGACCCAGTACTTC. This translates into CASSVRPGQETQYF. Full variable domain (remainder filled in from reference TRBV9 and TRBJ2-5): DSGVTQTPKHLITATGQRVTLRCSPRSGDLSVYWYQQSLDQGLQFLIQYYNGEERAKGNILERFSAQQFPDLHSELNLSSLELGDSALYFCASSVRPGQETQYFGPGTRLLVL.

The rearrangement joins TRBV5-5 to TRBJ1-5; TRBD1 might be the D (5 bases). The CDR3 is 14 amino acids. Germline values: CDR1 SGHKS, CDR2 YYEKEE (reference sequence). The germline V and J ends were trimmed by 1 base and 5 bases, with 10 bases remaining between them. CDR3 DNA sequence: TGTGCCAGCAGCTTGTCAGGGTTTGATCAGCCCCAGCATTTT. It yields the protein CASSLSGFDQPQHF.

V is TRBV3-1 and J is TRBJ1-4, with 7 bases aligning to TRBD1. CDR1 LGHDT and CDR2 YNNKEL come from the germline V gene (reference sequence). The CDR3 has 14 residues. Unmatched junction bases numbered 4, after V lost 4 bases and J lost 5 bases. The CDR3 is CASSRDRRNEKLFF. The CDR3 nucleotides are TGTGCCAGCAGCCGGGACAGAAGGAATGAAAAACTGTTTTTT.

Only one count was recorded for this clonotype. This CDR3 reads CASSYPGEQFF. DNA for the CDR3: TGTGCCAGCAGTTACCCGGGTGAGCAGTTCTTC. The chain uses TRBV6-2 or TRBV6-3 and TRBJ2-1, with D uncertain. Germline assignment: CDR1 MNHEY and CDR2 SVGEGT. CDR3 length equals 11 residues. Deletions cut 2 bases from V and 9 bases from J, with 5 bases between.